This T cell receptor (beta chain) was documented in a study of cytotoxic CD8 clonotypes in ibrutinib-treated CLL. On the study more broadly: Of the patients, 11 were relapsed/refractory, about 15 treatment-naive and under 18 IGHV unmutated. Study-wide results and limits: Clonality grew at ibrutinib response; at progression, it decreased back toward baseline. Samples were collected at differing times from sustained-remission and progressing patients. Baseline clonality, higher than in age-matched healthy donors, tracked circulating CD8+ T-cell counts.

On this clone: No antigen is known for it.

In germline, CDR1 is SEHNR, CDR2 FQNEAQ (reference sequence). The CDR3 is made up of 14 amino acids. The V end was cut by 1 base, the J end by 4 bases, with 10 bases between. The repertoire was sequenced with immunoSEQ multiplex PCR; TCRdb's copy has only in-frame clones and lacks some. The sample includes 150,000 to 200,000 clones, roughly 80% seen only once; the top ten take roughly 2%. V gene TRBV7-9 combines with J gene TRBJ1-1; unclear D gene. The sequencing here drew on PBMCs, taken after 12 months of ibrutinib treatment. The clonotype comes from a human donor with chronic lymphocytic leukemia. This CDR3 is CASSLGEASTEAFF. DNA of the CDR3: TGTGCCAGCAGCTTAGGGGAGGCGAGCACTGAAGCTTTCTTT.